The 3 T cell receptor beta chains presented below share a single source sample, sequenced in a study of identical twins. Each CDR3 protein is one row after TCRdb ran MiXCR on the 5' RACE reads. This table holds 1.5 million to 2 million distinct CDR3 sequences, around 33% found once. The sequenced sample was cord blood. The source of these receptors is a newborn girl in good health.

The V call is TRBV10-3, the J call TRBJ1-4; the D gene is possibly TRBD1 (5 bases). Germline V lookup: CDR1 ENHRY, CDR2 SYGVKD. The CDR3 has 15 amino acids. Trimming shortened V by 6 bases and J by 0 bases, and 11 bases separated the two germline ends. CDR3: CAISAGGATNEKLFF. DNA of the CDR3: TGTGCCATCAGCGCCGGGGGGGCAACTAATGAAAAACTGTTTTTT.

Many counts were recorded for this clonotype. V gene TRBV5-1 combines with J gene TRBJ2-1; no clear D gene. The CDR3 covers 12 residues. V was clipped by 4 bases and J by 2 bases, with 4 bases between them. Per germline, CDR1 SGHRS and CDR2 YFSETQ. As DNA, the CDR3 is TGCGCCAGCAGCGGTGCCTACAATGAGCAGTTCTTC. Translating it yields CASSGAYNEQFF.

This chain joins TRBV4-1 and TRBJ2-1, with D uncertain. In germline, CDR1 is MGHRA, CDR2 YSYEKL. V was shortened by 2 bases and J by 1 base, with 6 bases between the two germline ends. The CDR3 spans 14 residues. CDR3 protein: CASSQFGSYNEQFF. CDR3 sequence (DNA): TGCGCCAGCAGCCAATTCGGATCCTACAATGAGCAGTTCTTC.